This T cell receptor beta chain is drawn from a study of STAT3 mutations in large granular lymphocyte leukemia. Across the study: Over half of T-LGLL patients had one or more immunosuppressive regimens. Findings of the study overall: In T-cell large granular lymphocyte leukemia, about half of patients showed multiple immunodominant subclonotypes. Some patients had dominant TCR clones larger than their STAT3 mutant burden. All newly emerging clones after therapy were STAT3 wild type.

V lost 3 bases to trimming and J lost 0 bases; unmatched junction nucleotides: 1. Germline V CDR1 and CDR2: KGHSH, LQKENI. CDR3 length: 16 amino acids. Using immunoSEQ multiplex PCR, the repertoire was profiled, and TCRdb retains in-frame clones only, with some absent. The top ten hold approximately 28% of the sample, which has approximately 27,000 clones, around 80% seen once. As to this clone: As yet, its antigen is unknown.

Sequences were obtained from peripheral blood mononuclear cells. This receptor was taken from a woman in her 50s with T-cell large granular lymphocyte leukemia. Some clones in this sample may be carry-over from other donors' samples. The chain employs TRBV18 and TRBJ2-2; TRBD2 agrees at 10 bases. The CDR3 loop is CASSPTSGPNTGELFF. As DNA, the CDR3 is TGTGCCAGCTCACCGACTAGCGGGCCGAACACCGGGGAGCTGTTTTTT.